The 8 T cell receptor beta chains listed next were all sequenced from one sample in a study of T cell responses to AZD1222 COVID-19 vaccine. Measured with immunoSEQ multiplex PCR; TCRdb has only the in-frame clones, and not every one. The sample records approximately 81,000 clones, 90% to 95% being singletons. This sample comprised peripheral blood, obtained on day 0 of MenACWY control vaccination. The source of these receptors is an adult in good health.

The rearrangement joins TRBV5-4 to TRBJ1-3; D unresolved. CDR3 length: 13 residues. Between the trimmed V and J ends, which lost 3 bases and 0 bases, there was a span of 4 bases. The V gene's germline CDR1 is SGHNT and CDR2 YYREEE (reference sequence). The CDR3 region is CASSSSSGNTIYF. DNA of the CDR3: TGTGCCAGCAGCTCGAGCTCTGGAAACACCATATATTTT.

The chain has TRBV7-9 and TRBJ2-3; 11 bases align to TRBD2. V dropped 5 bases and J dropped 5; count of bases not matched to a gene: 9. This CDR3 contains 16 residues. CDR1 and CDR2 from the germline V gene are SEHNR and FQNEAQ (reference sequence). Written as DNA, the CDR3 is TGTGCCAGCAGCCCCCTACTAGCGGGAGATTTAGATACGCAGTATTTT. Protein: CASSPLLAGDLDTQYF.

The rearrangement joins TRBV6-5 to TRBJ2-3; a possible D gene is TRBD2 (6 bases). Germline CDR1 reads MNHEY; CDR2 reads SVGAGI. V dropped 6 bases and J dropped 1 base, with 14 bases sitting between them. The CDR3 has 15 residues. CDR3: CASSPPASGTDTQYF. The CDR3 DNA is TGTGCCAGCAGCCCGCCGGCTAGCGGCACAGATACGCAGTATTTT.

The chain couples TRBV7-8 to TRBJ1-6; a weak D match, TRBD1 (5 bases). CDR1 and CDR2 (germline): SGHVS, FQNEAQ. Trimming took off 4 bases at V and 8 bases at J, with 15 bases between the two ends. The CDR3 is 15 residues long. As DNA, the CDR3 is TGTGCCAGCAGCTCCTCCCCAGGGAATCATTCACCCCTCCACTTT. This gives the protein CASSSSPGNHSPLHF.

The chain has TRBV5-1 and TRBJ2-1; 7 bases line up with TRBD2. Germline loops: CDR1 SGHRS, CDR2 YFSETQ. This CDR3 spans 14 amino acids. V lost 5 bases and J lost 8; bases outside the gene matches: 10. CDR3 sequence (DNA): TGCGCCAGCAGTTACCTCCGCGGGAGTGATGAGCAGTTCTTC. Translated, it gives CASSYLRGSDEQFF.

The chain joins TRBV5-1 to TRBJ2-2, with D perhaps matching TRBD2 (5 bases). Germline CDR1 SGHRS, CDR2 YFSETQ. Between the trimmed V and J ends, which lost 7 bases and 7 bases, there was a span of 14 bases. The CDR3 has 13 amino acids. The CDR3 loop is CASSLDAGGELFF. CDR3 nucleotides: TGCGCCAGCTCCTTAGACGCGGGCGGGGAGCTGTTTTTT.

V gene TRBV11-2 combines with J gene TRBJ1-5; possible D gene TRBD1, 6 bases. Germline values: CDR1 SGHAT, CDR2 FQNNGV. V lost 5 bases, J lost 4 bases, and 15 bases lay in between. The CDR3 consists of 15 residues. CDR3 coding DNA: TGTGCCAGCAGCCGAGGGGGGACGGCGAATCAGCCCCAGCATTTT. Translating it yields CASSRGGTANQPQHF.

The gene calls are TRBV3-1 (or the pseudogene TRBV3-2) and TRBJ1-4; 8 bases fit TRBD1. Germline-derived CDR1 and CDR2 are LGHDT and YNNKEL (reference sequence). Losses at the gene ends were 1 base for V and 7 bases for J; bases not matched to a gene: 8. The CDR3 contains 16 residues. CDR3 loop: CASSQAGRGRAEKLFF. CDR3 DNA: TGTGCCAGCAGCCAAGCCGGCAGGGGGCGAGCTGAAAAACTGTTTTTT.